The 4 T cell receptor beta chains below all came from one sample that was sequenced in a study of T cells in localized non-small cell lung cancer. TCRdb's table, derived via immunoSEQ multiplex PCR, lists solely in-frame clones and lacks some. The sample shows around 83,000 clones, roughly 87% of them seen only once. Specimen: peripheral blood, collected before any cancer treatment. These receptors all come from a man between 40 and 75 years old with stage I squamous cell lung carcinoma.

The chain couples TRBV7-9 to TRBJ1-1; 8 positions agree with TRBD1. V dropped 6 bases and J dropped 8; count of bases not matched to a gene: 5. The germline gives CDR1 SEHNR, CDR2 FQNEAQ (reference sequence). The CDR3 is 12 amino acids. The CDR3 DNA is TGTGCCAGCAGTTCGACAGGGGACGAAGCTTTCTTT. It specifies CASSSTGDEAFF.

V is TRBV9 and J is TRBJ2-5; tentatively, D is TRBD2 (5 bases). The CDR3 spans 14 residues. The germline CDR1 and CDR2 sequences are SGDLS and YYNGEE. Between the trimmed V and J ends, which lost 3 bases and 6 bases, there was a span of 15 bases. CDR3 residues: CASSAGKDGQTQYF. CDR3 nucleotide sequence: TGTGCCAGCAGCGCCGGGAAAGACGGACAGACCCAGTACTTC.

Here the CDR3 DNA reads TGCGCCAGCAGCTTAGGGATGAACACTGAAGCTTTCTTT. Translated, it gives CASSLGMNTEAFF. The V call is TRBV5-1, the J call TRBJ1-1; D is undetermined. Germline V gives CDR1 SGHRS, CDR2 YFSETQ. Trimming stripped 2 bases from V and 0 bases from J, with 5 bases between. The CDR3 spans 13 residues.

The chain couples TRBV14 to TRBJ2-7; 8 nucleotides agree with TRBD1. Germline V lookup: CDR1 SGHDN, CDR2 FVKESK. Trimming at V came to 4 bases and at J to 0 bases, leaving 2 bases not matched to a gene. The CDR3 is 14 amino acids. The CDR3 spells CASSRTGNSYEQYF. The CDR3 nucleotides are TGTGCCAGCAGCCGGACAGGGAACTCCTACGAGCAGTACTTC.